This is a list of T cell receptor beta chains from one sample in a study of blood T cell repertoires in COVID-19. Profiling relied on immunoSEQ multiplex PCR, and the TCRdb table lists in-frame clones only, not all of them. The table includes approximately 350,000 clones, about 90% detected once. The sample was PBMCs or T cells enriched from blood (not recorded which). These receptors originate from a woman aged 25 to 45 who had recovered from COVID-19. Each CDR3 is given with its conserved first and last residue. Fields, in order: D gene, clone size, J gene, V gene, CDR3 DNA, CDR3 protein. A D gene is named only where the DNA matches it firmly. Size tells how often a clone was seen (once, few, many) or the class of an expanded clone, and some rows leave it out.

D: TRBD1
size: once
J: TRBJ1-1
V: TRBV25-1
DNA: TGTGCCAGCAGTAAGACAGGGAACTTGAACACTGAAGCTTTCTTT
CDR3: CASSKTGNLNTEAFF

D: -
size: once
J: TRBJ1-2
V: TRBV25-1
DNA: TGTGCCAGCCTCCGGGAGCAGAGCCCGTATGGCTACACCTTC
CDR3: CASLREQSPYGYTF

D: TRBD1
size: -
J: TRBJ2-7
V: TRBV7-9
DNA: TGTGCCAGCAGCTTGGACAGGGAAGTAAGCGAGCAGTACTTC
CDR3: CASSLDREVSEQYF

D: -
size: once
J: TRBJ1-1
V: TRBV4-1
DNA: TGCGCCAGCAGCCAGCCACAGGGGAACACTGAAGCTTTCTTT
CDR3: CASSQPQGNTEAFF

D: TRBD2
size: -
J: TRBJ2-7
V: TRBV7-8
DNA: TGTGCCAGCAGCTCCTCTCGCGGGAGTTACGAGCAGTACTTC
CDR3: CASSSSRGSYEQYF

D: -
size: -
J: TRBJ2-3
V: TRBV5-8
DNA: TGTGCCAGCAGCCGGAGGGCAGAAAGCACAGATACGCAGTATTTT
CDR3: CASSRRAESTDTQYF

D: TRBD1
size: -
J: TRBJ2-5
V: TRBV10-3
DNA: TGTGCCATCAGTGCAAGGACAGGGGGTTTAGGAGAGACCCAGTACTTC
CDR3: CAISARTGGLGETQYF

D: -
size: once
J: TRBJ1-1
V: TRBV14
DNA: TGTGCCAGCAGCCATGAGGGTAGTACTGAAGCTTTCTTT
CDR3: CASSHEGSTEAFF

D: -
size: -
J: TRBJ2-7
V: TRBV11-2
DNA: TGTGCCAGCAGCTTACGACTAGACTACGAGCAGTACTTC
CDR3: CASSLRLDYEQYF

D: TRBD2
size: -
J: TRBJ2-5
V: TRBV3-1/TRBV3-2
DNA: TGTGCCAGCAGCCAAGTGGTTAGCGGGGGGGCAGAGGAGACCCAGTACTTC
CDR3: CASSQVVSGGAEETQYF